The clone carrying this T cell receptor beta chain was seen once. The sample originates from a study of T cell changes during pregnancy in multiple sclerosis. TCRdb's copy holds only in-frame clones and misses some; the assay was immunoSEQ multiplex PCR. The data hold 55,000 to 95,000 clones, with around 90% observed a single time. Trimming removed 2 bases at V and 6 bases at J, with 4 bases between. This CDR3 comprises 11 residues. CDR1 and CDR2 from the germline V gene are SEHNR and FQNEAQ (reference sequence). The rearrangement joins TRBV7-9 to TRBJ1-1, with no clear D. This clonotype originated in a female donor in good health, enrolled as a control in a pregnancy study. Sample: peripheral blood, taken in the second trimester of pregnancy. CDR3 coding DNA: TGTGCCAGCAGCTTACGCGCTGAAGCTTTCTTT. Its protein product is CASSLRAEAFF.